This TCR beta chain was sequenced during a study of blood T cell repertoires in COVID-19. This clone was seen once. Assay: immunoSEQ multiplex PCR; the TCRdb copy retains only in-frame clones and omits some. The sample holds fewer than 300,000 clones, around 86% seen once. Sequencing was performed on peripheral blood. This clonotype was obtained from a woman in her thirties or forties who had recovered from COVID-19.

The CDR3 DNA follows: TGTGCCAGCAGGCCCCGACAGGGGGGCAGCTACGAGCAGTACTTC. Its translation: CASRPRQGGSYEQYF. The chain employs TRBV3-1 (or the pseudogene TRBV3-2) and TRBJ2-7, with 9 nucleotides matching TRBD1. CDR3 length: 15 amino acids. V shed 6 bases, J shed 3 bases, and the junction held 9 bases outside the gene matches. CDR1 and CDR2 (germline): LGHDT, YNNKEL (reference sequence).